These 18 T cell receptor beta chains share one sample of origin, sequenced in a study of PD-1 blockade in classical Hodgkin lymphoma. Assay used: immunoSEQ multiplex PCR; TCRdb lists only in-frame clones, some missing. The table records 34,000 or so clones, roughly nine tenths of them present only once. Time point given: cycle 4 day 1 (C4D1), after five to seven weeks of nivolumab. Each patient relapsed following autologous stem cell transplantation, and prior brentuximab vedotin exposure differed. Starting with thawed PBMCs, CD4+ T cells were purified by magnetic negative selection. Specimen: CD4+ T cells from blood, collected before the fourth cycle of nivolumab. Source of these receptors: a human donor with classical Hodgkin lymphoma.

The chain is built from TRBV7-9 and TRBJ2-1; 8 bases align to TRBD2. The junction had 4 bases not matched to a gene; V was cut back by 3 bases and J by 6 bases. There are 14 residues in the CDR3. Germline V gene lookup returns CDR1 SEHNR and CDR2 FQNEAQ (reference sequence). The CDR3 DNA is TGTGCCAGCAGCTTGAGCGGGAGTGGCAATGAGCAGTTCTTC. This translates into CASSLSGSGNEQFF. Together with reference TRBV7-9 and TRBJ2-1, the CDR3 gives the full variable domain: DTGVSQNPRHKITKRGQNVTFRCDPISEHNRLYWYRQTLGQGPEFLTYFQNEAQLEKSRLLSDRFSAERPKGSFSTLEIQRTEQGDSAMYLCASSLSGSGNEQFFGPGTRLTVL.

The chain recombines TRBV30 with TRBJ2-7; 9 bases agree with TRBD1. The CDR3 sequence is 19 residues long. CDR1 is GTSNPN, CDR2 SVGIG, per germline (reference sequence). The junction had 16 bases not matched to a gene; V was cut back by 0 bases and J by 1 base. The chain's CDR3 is CAWSVQRGKGQGDSYEQYF. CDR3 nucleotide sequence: TGTGCCTGGAGTGTACAAAGGGGGAAGGGACAGGGCGATTCCTACGAGCAGTACTTC.

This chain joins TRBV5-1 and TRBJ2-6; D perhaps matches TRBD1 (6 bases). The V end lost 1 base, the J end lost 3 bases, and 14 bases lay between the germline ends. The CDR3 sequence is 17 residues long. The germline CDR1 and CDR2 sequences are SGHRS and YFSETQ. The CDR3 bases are TGCGCCAGCAGCTTGTTTTCAGGGGCGGGTGGGGCCAACGTCCTGACTTTC. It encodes CASSLFSGAGGANVLTF.

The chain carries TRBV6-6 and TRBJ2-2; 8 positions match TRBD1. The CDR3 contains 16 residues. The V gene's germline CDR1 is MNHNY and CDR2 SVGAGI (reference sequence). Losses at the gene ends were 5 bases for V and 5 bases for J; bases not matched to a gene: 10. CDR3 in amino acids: CASSPVDRGGTGELFF. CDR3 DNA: TGTGCCAGCAGTCCCGTTGACAGGGGTGGGACCGGGGAGCTGTTTTTT.

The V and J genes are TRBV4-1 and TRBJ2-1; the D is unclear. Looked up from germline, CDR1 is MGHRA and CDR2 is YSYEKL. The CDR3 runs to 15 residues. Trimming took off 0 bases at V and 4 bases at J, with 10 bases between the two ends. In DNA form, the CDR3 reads TGCGCCAGCAGCCAAGAAGGTCGGCCATACAATGAGCAGTTCTTC. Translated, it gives CASSQEGRPYNEQFF.

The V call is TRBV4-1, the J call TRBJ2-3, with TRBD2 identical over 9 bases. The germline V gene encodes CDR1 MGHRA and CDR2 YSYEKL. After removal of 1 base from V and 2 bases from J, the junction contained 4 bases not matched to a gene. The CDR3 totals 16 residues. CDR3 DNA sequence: TGCGCCAGCAGCCAAGTTGCTAGCGGGGTCACAGATACGCAGTATTTT. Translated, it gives CASSQVASGVTDTQYF.

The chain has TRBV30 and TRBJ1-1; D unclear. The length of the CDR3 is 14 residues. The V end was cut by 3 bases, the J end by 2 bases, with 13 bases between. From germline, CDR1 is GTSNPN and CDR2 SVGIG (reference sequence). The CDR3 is CAWRLGIANTEAFF. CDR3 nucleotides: TGTGCCTGGAGATTAGGGATAGCCAACACTGAAGCTTTCTTT.

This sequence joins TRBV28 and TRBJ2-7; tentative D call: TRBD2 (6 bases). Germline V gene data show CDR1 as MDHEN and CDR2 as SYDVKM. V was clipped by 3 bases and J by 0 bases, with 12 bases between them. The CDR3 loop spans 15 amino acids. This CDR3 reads CASSLPPGASYEQYF. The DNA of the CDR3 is TGTGCCAGCAGTTTGCCCCCGGGAGCCTCCTACGAGCAGTACTTC.

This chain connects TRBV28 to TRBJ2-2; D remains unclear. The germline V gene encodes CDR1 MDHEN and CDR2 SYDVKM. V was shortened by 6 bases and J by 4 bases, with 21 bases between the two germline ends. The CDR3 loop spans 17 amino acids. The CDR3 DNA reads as TGTGCCAGCAGCTCAATAGTTGACCCCCTAATCACCGGGGAGCTGTTTTTT. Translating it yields CASSSIVDPLITGELFF. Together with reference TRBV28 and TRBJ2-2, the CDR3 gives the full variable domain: DVKVTQSSRYLVKRTGEKVFLECVQDMDHENMFWYRQDPGLGLRLIYFSYDVKMKEKGDIPEGYSVSREKKERFSLILESASTNQTSMYLCASSSIVDPLITGELFFGEGSRLTVL.

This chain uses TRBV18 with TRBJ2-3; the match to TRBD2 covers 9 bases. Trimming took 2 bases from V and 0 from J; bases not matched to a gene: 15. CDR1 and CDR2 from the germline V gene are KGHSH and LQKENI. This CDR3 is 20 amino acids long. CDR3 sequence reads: CASSPLGPASGAPSTDTQYF. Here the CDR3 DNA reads TGTGCCAGCTCACCATTGGGGCCGGCTAGCGGGGCACCTAGCACAGATACGCAGTATTTT. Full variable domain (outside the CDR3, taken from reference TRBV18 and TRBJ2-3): NAGVMQNPRHLVRRRGQEARLRCSPMKGHSHVYWYRQLPEEGLKFMVYLQKENIIDESGMPKERFSAEFPKEGPSILRIQQVVRGDSAAYFCASSPLGPASGAPSTDTQYFGPGTRLTVL.

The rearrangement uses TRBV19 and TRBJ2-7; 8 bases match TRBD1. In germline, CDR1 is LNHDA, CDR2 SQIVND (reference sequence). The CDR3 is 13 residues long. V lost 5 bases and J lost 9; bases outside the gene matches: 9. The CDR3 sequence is CASSVGQARRQYF. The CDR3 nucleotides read TGTGCCAGTAGTGTGGGACAGGCTAGGAGGCAGTACTTC.

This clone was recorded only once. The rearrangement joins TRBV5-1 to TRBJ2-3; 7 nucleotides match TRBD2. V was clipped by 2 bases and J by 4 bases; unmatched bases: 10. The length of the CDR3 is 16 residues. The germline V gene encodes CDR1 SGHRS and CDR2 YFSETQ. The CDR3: CASSLQKFREADTQYF. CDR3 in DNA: TGCGCCAGCAGCTTACAGAAATTTCGGGAGGCAGATACGCAGTATTTT.

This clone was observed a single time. The CDR3 sequence is CASSVGHRVDEKLFF. The CDR3 bases are TGTGCCAGCAGCGTAGGGCACAGGGTCGATGAAAAACTGTTTTTT. J is TRBJ1-4 and V is TRBV9, with D possibly TRBD1 on 6 matching bases. Germline CDR1 SGDLS, CDR2 YYNGEE. The CDR3 sequence is 15 residues long. V lost 0 bases to trimming and J lost 6 bases, with 12 bases between them.

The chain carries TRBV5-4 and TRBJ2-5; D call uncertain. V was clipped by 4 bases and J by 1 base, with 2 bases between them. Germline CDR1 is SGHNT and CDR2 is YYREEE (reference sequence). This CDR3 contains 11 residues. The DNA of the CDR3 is TGTGCCAGCAGCAGCCAAGAGACCCAGTACTTC. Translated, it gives CASSSQETQYF. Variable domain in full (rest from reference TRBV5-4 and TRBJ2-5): ETGVTQSPTHLIKTRGQQVTLRCSSQSGHNTVSWYQQALGQGPQFIFQYYREEENGRGNFPPRFSGLQFPNYSSELNVNALELDDSALYLCASSSQETQYFGPGTRLLVL.

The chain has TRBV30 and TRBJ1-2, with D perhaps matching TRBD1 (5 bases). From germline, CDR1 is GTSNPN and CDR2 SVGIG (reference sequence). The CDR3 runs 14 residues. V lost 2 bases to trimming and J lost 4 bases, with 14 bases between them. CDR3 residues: CAWSTPTDFYGYTF. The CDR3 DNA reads TGTGCCTGGAGTACACCGACAGATTTCTATGGCTACACCTTC.

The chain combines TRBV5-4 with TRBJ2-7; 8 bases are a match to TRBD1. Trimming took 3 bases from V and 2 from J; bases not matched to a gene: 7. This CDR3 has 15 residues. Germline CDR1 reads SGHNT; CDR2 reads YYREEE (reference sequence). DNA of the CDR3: TGTGCCAGCAGCTCACTACAGGGGGGAACCTACGAGCAGTACTTC. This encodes CASSSLQGGTYEQYF.

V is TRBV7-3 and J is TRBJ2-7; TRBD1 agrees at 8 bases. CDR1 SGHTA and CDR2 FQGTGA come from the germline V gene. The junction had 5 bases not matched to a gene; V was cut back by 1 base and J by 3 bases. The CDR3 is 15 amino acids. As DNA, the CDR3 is TGTGCCAGCAGCTTAATGGCAGGGGGCTTCTACGAGCAGTACTTC. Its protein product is CASSLMAGGFYEQYF.

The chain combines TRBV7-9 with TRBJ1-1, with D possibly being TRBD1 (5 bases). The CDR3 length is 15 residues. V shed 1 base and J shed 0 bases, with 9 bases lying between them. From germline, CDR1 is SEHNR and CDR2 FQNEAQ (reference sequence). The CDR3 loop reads CASSLGAGMNTEAFF. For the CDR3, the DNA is TGTGCCAGCAGCTTAGGGGCAGGGATGAACACTGAAGCTTTCTTT. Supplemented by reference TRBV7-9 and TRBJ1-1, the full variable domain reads DTGVSQNPRHKITKRGQNVTFRCDPISEHNRLYWYRQTLGQGPEFLTYFQNEAQLEKSRLLSDRFSAERPKGSFSTLEIQRTEQGDSAMYLCASSLGAGMNTEAFFGQGTRLTVV.